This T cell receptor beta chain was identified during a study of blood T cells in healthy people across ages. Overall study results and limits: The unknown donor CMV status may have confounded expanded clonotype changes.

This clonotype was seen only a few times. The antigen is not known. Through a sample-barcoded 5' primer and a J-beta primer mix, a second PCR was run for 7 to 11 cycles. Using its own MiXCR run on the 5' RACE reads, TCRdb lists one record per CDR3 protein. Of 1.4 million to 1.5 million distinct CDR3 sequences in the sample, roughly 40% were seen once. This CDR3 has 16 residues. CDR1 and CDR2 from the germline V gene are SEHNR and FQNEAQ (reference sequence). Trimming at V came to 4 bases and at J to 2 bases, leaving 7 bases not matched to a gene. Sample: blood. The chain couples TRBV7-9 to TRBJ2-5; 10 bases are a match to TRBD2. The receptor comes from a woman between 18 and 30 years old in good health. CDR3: CASSSWTSGFQETQYF. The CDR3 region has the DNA TGTGCCAGCAGCTCCTGGACTAGCGGTTTTCAAGAGACCCAGTACTTC.